The 13 T cell receptor beta chains below come from one sample, sequenced in a study of T cells in Graves' hyperthyroidism and ophthalmopathy. From RNA transcripts, TCR beta CDR3 regions were amplified. HTBI primers were the set used in a first-round RT-PCR of the TCR CDR3. TCRdb reprocessed the multiplex PCR reads via MiXCR and lists one record per CDR3 protein. The table includes approximately 610,000 distinct CDR3 sequences, over 12% detected once. Sequencing input: blood. These receptors were obtained from a woman in her forties with Graves' ophthalmopathy.

The sample holds many counts of this clonotype. The CDR3 loop reads CAWSVLPGNTEAFF. The DNA of the CDR3 is TGTGCCTGGAGTGTACTTCCCGGAAACACTGAAGCTTTCTTT. The rearrangement uses TRBV30 and TRBJ1-1; D uncertain. The ends were cut back, 0 bases at V and 2 bases at J, with 10 bases in the middle. CDR3 length: 14 residues. Germline V lookup: CDR1 GTSNPN, CDR2 SVGIG (reference sequence).

This clonotype was recorded once. The chain couples TRBV20-1 to TRBJ2-7; weak D call: TRBD1 (6 bases). The CDR3 consists of 12 residues. V was clipped by 5 bases and J by 2 bases, with 10 bases between them. Looked up from germline, CDR1 is DFQATT and CDR2 is SNEGSKA (reference sequence). CDR3 residues: CSAGQRTYEQYF. Written as DNA, the CDR3 is TGCAGTGCTGGACAGCGGACCTACGAGCAGTACTTC.

This clonotype was picked up a small number of times. The chain links TRBV29-1 to TRBJ2-5; 7 bases are shared with TRBD1. This CDR3 has 14 residues. Germline CDR1 and CDR2: SQVTM and ANQGSEA. V was pared by 7 bases and J by 2 bases, with 10 bases of the junction left unmatched. CDR3 bases: TGCAGCGCCCCCCGGGACAGTGTACAAGAGACCCAGTACTTC. Encoded protein: CSAPRDSVQETQYF.

This clonotype came up many times. The chain carries TRBV28 and TRBJ1-1; D call uncertain. Germline CDR1 and CDR2: MDHEN and SYDVKM. The V end was cut by 3 bases, the J end by 1 base, with 9 bases between. The CDR3 extends over 14 amino acids. CDR3 sequence (DNA): TGTGCCAGCAGTTTGCGAATTGGGAACACTGAAGCTTTCTTT. Amino acids: CASSLRIGNTEAFF. Based on the CDR3 plus reference TRBV28 and TRBJ1-1, the full variable domain is DVKVTQSSRYLVKRTGEKVFLECVQDMDHENMFWYRQDPGLGLRLIYFSYDVKMKEKGDIPEGYSVSREKKERFSLILESASTNQTSMYLCASSLRIGNTEAFFGQGTRLTVV.

This clonotype was picked up a small number of times. The chain combines TRBV28 with TRBJ2-4; no definite D call. V was cut by 5 bases and J by 2 bases, with 16 bases left in between. This CDR3 is 16 amino acids long. Per germline, CDR1 MDHEN and CDR2 SYDVKM. CDR3 coding DNA: TGTGCCAGCAGTCAGAGGAGAGTTCTCACCAAAAACATTCAGTACTTC. It yields the protein CASSQRRVLTKNIQYF.

This clonotype showed up many times. The chain links TRBV27 to TRBJ2-7; D could derive from TRBD1 or TRBD2 (5 bases each). Germline loops: CDR1 MNHEY, CDR2 SMNVEV (reference sequence). The ends were cut back, 3 bases at V and 2 bases at J, with 14 bases in the middle. The CDR3 is made up of 15 amino acids. The DNA for the CDR3 is TGTGCCAGCAGTTTCCGGGACGGAGGTCCCTACGAGCAGTACTTC. Translating it yields CASSFRDGGPYEQYF.

V usage is TRBV11-2 and J usage is TRBJ2-7; TRBD2 aligns across 11 bases. CDR1 and CDR2 from the germline V gene are SGHAT and FQNNGV. J gave up 3 bases and V 5 bases, and 12 bases lay outside the gene matches. There are 17 residues in the CDR3. The CDR3 region has the DNA TGTGCCAGCAGCCCCGGACCGGGACTAGCGGCGGACTACGAGCAGTACTTC. The encoded protein is CASSPGPGLAADYEQYF.

For this clonotype: The missing conserved phenylalanine or tryptophan at the end of this CDR3 makes a read error likely. V is TRBV20-1 and J is TRBJ1-2; D may be TRBD1 (6 bases). Germline lookup yields CDR1 DFQATT and CDR2 SNEGSKA (reference sequence). V lost 5 bases and J 8 bases, leaving 15 bases between the germline ends. The CDR3 length is 12 residues. CDR3: CSAWGPGAGYTL. In DNA, the CDR3 is TGCAGTGCTTGGGGCCCGGGGGCCGGCTACACCCTC.

The chain has TRBV7-3 and TRBJ2-7; TRBD2 aligns across 13 bases. Trimming at V came to 5 bases and at J to 2 bases, leaving 6 bases not matched to a gene. CDR1 is SGHTA and CDR2 is FQGTGA in the germline V gene. This CDR3 comprises 16 residues. The CDR3 sequence: CASSPSGTSGTYEQYF. CDR3 nucleotide sequence: TGTGCCAGCAGCCCGTCCGGGACTAGCGGGACCTACGAGCAGTACTTC.

This clonotype was recorded many times. The chain combines TRBV24-1 with TRBJ1-5; 7 bases are shared with TRBD1. Unmatched junction bases numbered 3, after V lost 4 bases and J lost 1 base. Germline CDR1 and CDR2: KGHDR and SFDVKD. This CDR3 region has 15 residues. The CDR3 DNA sequence: TGTGCCACCAGTGACCCGGGACAGAGCAATCAGCCCCAGCATTTT. It yields the protein CATSDPGQSNQPQHF.

This clonotype appeared many times. The V and J genes are TRBV2 and TRBJ1-5; D gene uncertain. Trimming pared 1 base from V and 11 bases from J, leaving 15 bases between. Germline V gene data show CDR1 as SNHLY and CDR2 as FYNNEI. This CDR3 region has 14 residues. The CDR3 here is CASSEVAGGWAQHF. The CDR3 DNA reads TGTGCCAGCAGTGAAGTCGCAGGTGGTTGGGCCCAGCATTTT.

This clonotype has a count of ten or more. The V gene is TRBV27, the J gene TRBJ2-7; TRBD1 agrees at 9 bases. Unmatched junction bases numbered 6, after V lost 5 bases and J lost 4 bases. CDR1 is MNHEY and CDR2 is SMNVEV in the germline V gene (reference sequence). The CDR3 covers 14 residues. CDR3 bases: TGTGCCAGCAGTCCATGGGACAGGGTATACGAGCAGTACTTC. It specifies CASSPWDRVYEQYF.

This clonotype was detected many times. The rearrangement joins TRBV28 to TRBJ2-7; 10 nucleotides line up with TRBD2. Germline V gives CDR1 MDHEN, CDR2 SYDVKM. V was clipped by 1 base and J by 6 bases; unmatched bases: 6. This CDR3 spans 15 amino acids. The CDR3 is CASSLLGLAGAEQYF. CDR3 coding DNA: TGTGCCAGCAGTTTATTGGGGCTAGCGGGAGCCGAGCAGTACTTC. The variable domain in full, with the rest retrieved from reference TRBV28 and TRBJ2-7, is DVKVTQSSRYLVKRTGEKVFLECVQDMDHENMFWYRQDPGLGLRLIYFSYDVKMKEKGDIPEGYSVSREKKERFSLILESASTNQTSMYLCASSLLGLAGAEQYFGPGTRLTVT.